This T cell receptor beta chain was recorded in a study of T-cell memory formation after mild COVID-19. TCRdb reanalysed the 5' RACE reads using MiXCR and keeps one entry per CDR3 protein. This repertoire shows 120,000 or so distinct CDR3 sequences, roughly 6% found once; its top ten account for 2% to 2.5%. This CDR3 has 14 amino acids. V dropped 4 bases and J dropped 8 bases, with 18 bases sitting between them. Germline CDR1 SGHRS, CDR2 YFSETQ. This clonotype was observed at least ten times. Its matching antigen is unknown. Points from the study as a whole: The authors did not confirm SARS-CoV-2 specificity of second-wave clones peaking day 37.

The V gene is TRBV5-1, the J gene TRBJ1-1; D is undetermined. The sample taken for sequencing was PBMCs or a T cell subset sorted from them (not recorded which). This clonotype originated in an adult woman who had mild COVID-19 (a few samples of this study predate the infection). Cell type and time point are not known. The CDR3 loop reads CASSTYGRRMEAFF. CDR3 in DNA: TGCGCCAGCAGCACCTACGGACGTAGAATGGAAGCTTTCTTT.